Listed below are T cell receptor beta chains from one sample, sequenced in a study of T cell responses to AZD1222 COVID-19 vaccine. Profiled with immunoSEQ multiplex PCR; TCRdb holds only in-frame clones, not every one. The table has over 60,000 clones, around 89% seen once. This specimen was peripheral blood, taken 28 days after the second dose of the MenACWY control vaccine. These receptor sequences come from an adult who received the MenACWY meningococcal vaccine as a control. Each CDR3 is given with its conserved first and last residue. A D gene is named only where the DNA matches it firmly. Clone size is stated in some rows and not others, as once, few, many or a class when expanded.

j_call,v_call,clone_size,d_call,cdr3_nt,cdr3_aa
TRBJ1-5,TRBV7-8,.,.,TGTGCCAGCAGCTTAGGGGAAAATCAGCCCCAGCATTTT,CASSLGENQPQHF
TRBJ2-7,TRBV4-1,.,TRBD2,TGCGCCAGCAGCCAGGGGAGGAGGGCGGGAGCGGACTACGAGCAGTACTTC,CASSQGRRAGADYEQYF
TRBJ2-5,TRBV4-1,.,TRBD1,TGCGCCAGCAGCCAAGCCGGGACAGGGGGGTGGGAGACCCAGTACTTC,CASSQAGTGGWETQYF
TRBJ1-1,TRBV7-2,.,TRBD1,TGTGCCAGCAGCAGGGACAGCCCTAACACTGAAGCTTTCTTT,CASSRDSPNTEAFF
TRBJ2-1,TRBV19,.,.,TGTGCCAGTAGAGGGACCGTCGACAATGAGCAGTTCTTC,CASRGTVDNEQFF
TRBJ1-6,TRBV14,.,.,TGTGCCAGCAGCCAAAAGAGGAATTCACCCCTCCACTTT,CASSQKRNSPLHF
TRBJ1-2,TRBV5-5,.,TRBD1,TGTGCCAGCAGCCCGGACAGGGGTATCTATGGCTACACCTTC,CASSPDRGIYGYTF
TRBJ1-2,TRBV6-6,once,.,TGTGCCAGCAGTTACCCAGGGTCTCCCTATGGCTACACCTTC,CASSYPGSPYGYTF
TRBJ1-1,TRBV12-3/TRBV12-4,few,TRBD1,TGTGCCAGCAGTAGAGGACAGGGTGAAGCTTTCTTT,CASSRGQGEAFF
TRBJ1-1,TRBV3-1/TRBV3-2,.,TRBD1,TGTGCCAGCAGCCAGGGGACAGGGGGCACTGAAGCTTTCTTT,CASSQGTGGTEAFF